Below are 9 T cell receptor beta chains sequenced from a single sample in a study of blood T cells in healthy people across ages. The authors ran a second PCR of about 6 to 11 cycles using a sample-barcoded 5' primer and a J-beta primer mix. Each CDR3 protein gets one entry after TCRdb re-called the 5' RACE reads with MiXCR. This table holds about a million distinct CDR3 sequences, roughly two fifths found once. Material: blood. These receptors were obtained from a man between 18 and 35 years old in good health.

In its sample, this clonotype was seen many times. The chain joins TRBV12-3 or TRBV12-4 to TRBJ1-2, with no clear D. Trimming left V 3 bases short and J 8 bases short, with 7 bases between. The CDR3 extends over 11 amino acids. CDR3 sequence: CASSFGRGYTF. Written as DNA, the CDR3 is TGTGCCAGCAGTTTCGGAAGGGGCTACACCTTC.

V gene TRBV9 combines with J gene TRBJ1-6; D is undetermined. Germline CDR1 and CDR2: SGDLS and YYNGEE. The CDR3 runs to 14 residues. V lost 0 bases and J lost 7, with 8 bases in between. CDR3 DNA sequence: TGTGCCAGCAGCGTAGGGGGTCGCAATTCACCCCTCCACTTT. As protein: CASSVGGRNSPLHF.

Written as DNA, the CDR3 is TGTGCCAGCAGAGACAGGGGCGGGCCTGAAGCTTTCTTT. Translating it yields CASRDRGGPEAFF. The chain combines TRBV2 with TRBJ1-1; the match to TRBD1 covers 8 bases. The CDR3 is 13 amino acids. V lost 6 bases, J lost 6 bases, and 6 bases stayed unmatched. Germline values: CDR1 SNHLY, CDR2 FYNNEI.

This clonotype was seen only a few times. The chain is built from TRBV24-1 and TRBJ2-5; 8 bases fit TRBD1. Germline V gives CDR1 KGHDR, CDR2 SFDVKD. J lost 5 bases, V lost 3 bases, and 4 bases had no gene match. This CDR3 is built from 14 residues. CDR3 protein: CATSDIRQGETQYF. DNA for the CDR3: TGTGCCACCAGTGATATTCGACAGGGGGAGACCCAGTACTTC.

The chain has TRBV6-5 and TRBJ1-2; D remains unclear. V was cut by 5 bases and J by 7 bases, with 11 bases left in between. Germline-derived CDR1 and CDR2 are MNHEY and SVGAGI. The length of the CDR3 is 12 residues. CDR3 nucleotide sequence: TGTGCCAGCAGTGACCCCCTACTTGGCTACACCTTC. It is translated as CASSDPLLGYTF.

This clonotype was detected only a few times. V is TRBV12-3 or TRBV12-4 and J is TRBJ1-3; D is uncertain. This CDR3 region has 14 residues. The ends were cut back, 7 bases at V and 0 bases at J, with 10 bases in the middle. This CDR3 reads CASTTTASGNTIYF. CDR3 coding DNA: TGTGCCAGCACCACAACGGCCTCTGGAAACACCATATATTTT.

The rearrangement links TRBV5-4 to TRBJ2-2; 15 nucleotides match TRBD2. V trimming: 1 base; J trimming: 2 bases; junction bases outside the gene matches: 9. This CDR3 is 20 amino acids long. CDR1 SGHNT and CDR2 YYREEE come from the germline V gene (reference sequence). The DNA for the CDR3 is TGTGCCAGCAGCTTGCCCCTGGGACTAGCGGGGGGACCAAACACCGGGGAGCTGTTTTTT. Translation gives CASSLPLGLAGGPNTGELFF.

This clonotype was detected only a few times. This chain links TRBV2 with TRBJ1-5; unclear D gene. The germline V gene encodes CDR1 SNHLY and CDR2 FYNNEI. V lost 8 bases and J lost 1, with 9 bases in between. The CDR3 runs 13 residues. This CDR3 is CASAEDSNQPQHF. The CDR3, as DNA: TGTGCCAGCGCCGAGGACAGCAATCAGCCCCAGCATTTT. Full variable domain (outside the CDR3, taken from reference TRBV2 and TRBJ1-5): EPEVTQTPSHQVTQMGQEVILRCVPISNHLYFYWYRQILGQKVEFLVSFYNNEISEKSEIFDDQFSVERPDGSNFTLKIRSTKLEDSAMYFCASAEDSNQPQHFGDGTRLSIL.

A few counts support this clonotype. This chain links TRBV4-1 with TRBJ1-1; 10 nucleotides agree with TRBD1. This CDR3 spans 16 amino acids. CDR1 MGHRA and CDR2 YSYEKL come from the germline V gene. J gave up 3 bases and V 4 bases, and 8 bases lay outside the gene matches. DNA for the CDR3: TGCGCCAGCAGCCCTGGGACAGGGGCCCTGTACACTGAAGCTTTCTTT. It yields the protein CASSPGTGALYTEAFF.